This T cell receptor beta chain was identified during a study of Tregs in tolerant kidney transplant recipients. Here immunoSEQ multiplex PCR was the method, and the copy in TCRdb shows in-frame clones only, minus some. This sample carries fewer than 70,000 clones, 65% to 85% of them seen once, and the ten largest clones take more than 4%. The ends were cut back, 7 bases at V and 0 bases at J, with 10 bases in the middle. CDR1 and CDR2 from the germline V gene are MDHEN and SYDVKM. CDR3 length: 14 residues. Sequenced material: CD4+ T cells from blood. The chain employs TRBV28 and TRBJ1-5; D gene unclear. The source is a human donor in good health. In DNA form, the CDR3 reads TGTGCCAGCAATCGGGAAAATAGCAATCAGCCCCAGCATTTT. This codes for CASNRENSNQPQHF.